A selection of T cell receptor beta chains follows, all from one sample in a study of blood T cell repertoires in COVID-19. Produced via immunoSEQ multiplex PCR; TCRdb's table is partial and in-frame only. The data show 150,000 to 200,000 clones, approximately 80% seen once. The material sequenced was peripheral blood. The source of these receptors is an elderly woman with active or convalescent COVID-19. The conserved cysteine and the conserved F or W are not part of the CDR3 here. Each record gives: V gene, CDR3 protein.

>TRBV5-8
ASSLASLPYSPLH
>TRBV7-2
ASSLRLLGNEKLF
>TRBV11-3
ASSVTGITEAF
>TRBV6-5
ASRGGGSLDTIY
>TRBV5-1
ASRQGGGSYNEQF
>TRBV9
ASSVDSQGVYEQY
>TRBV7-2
ASSFPGQGGYGYT
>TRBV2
ASSGREGSETQY
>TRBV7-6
ASSLARTGWMDGYT
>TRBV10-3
AISERGGNGHTEAF
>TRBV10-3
AIMGQGTEAF
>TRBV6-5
ASSSRDSTGYT
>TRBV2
ASRVREGWSTEAF
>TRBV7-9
ASISQGGAEAF
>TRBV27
ASSSRGGNEQF
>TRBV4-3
ASSQDKGAYSPLH
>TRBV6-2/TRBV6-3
ASSYAMASGYEQY
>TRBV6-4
ASSDSIAGVRSSYEQY
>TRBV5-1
ASSWGPQGKQSGNTIY
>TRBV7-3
ASSLIWTTNTGELF
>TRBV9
ASSERGGGSDTQY
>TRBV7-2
ASSLGAGGAYEQY
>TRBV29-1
SVEGQGWYYGYT
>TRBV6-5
ASSYSGRDGYT
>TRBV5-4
ASSRGTSGSYNEQF
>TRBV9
ASSPNGGAGTGELF
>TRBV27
ASSSKETQY
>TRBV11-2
ASSLVGQGDYEQY
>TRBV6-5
ASSYARDRGYSPLH
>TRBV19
ASSMGGRRADTGELF
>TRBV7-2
ASSRGGAAETQY
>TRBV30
AWSVTGGDEKLF
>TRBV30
AWRPGGSSTDTQY
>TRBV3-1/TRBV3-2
ASSRGTSGGVAKNIQY
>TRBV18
ASSPALAGAPTDTQY
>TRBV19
ASSAWDSAYEQY
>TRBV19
ASSPVPRLRAQPQH
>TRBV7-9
ASSPSGYEQY
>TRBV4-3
ASSQARGTAPRSSGNTIY
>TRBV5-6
ASSPLQGTGNTIY